These T cell receptor beta chains were read from a single sample in a study of blood T cell repertoires in COVID-19. Using immunoSEQ multiplex PCR, the repertoire was profiled, and TCRdb retains in-frame clones only, with some absent. The table records some 150,000 clones, about 86% of them present only once. The specimen was peripheral blood. These receptors were taken from a man between 18 and 35 years old with active or convalescent COVID-19. Both conserved end residues are trimmed from each CDR3. The order of the fields is V gene, CDR3 protein.

>TRBV27
ASSSPPERDTQY
>TRBV18
ASSPRSGEDYQPQH
>TRBV7-2
ASSLVGASTEAF
>TRBV19
ASDQGSGTEAF
>TRBV19
ASSTLSGGETQY
>TRBV4-3
ASSQDFQGQGSYNSPLH
>TRBV3-1/TRBV3-2
ASSQGRDSRSTDTQY
>TRBV11-2
ASSTWTGVSSYNSPLH
>TRBV28
AIPDSGGEKLF
>TRBV11-2
ASREGTSYEQY
>TRBV5-8
ASSLWGTGFEGYT